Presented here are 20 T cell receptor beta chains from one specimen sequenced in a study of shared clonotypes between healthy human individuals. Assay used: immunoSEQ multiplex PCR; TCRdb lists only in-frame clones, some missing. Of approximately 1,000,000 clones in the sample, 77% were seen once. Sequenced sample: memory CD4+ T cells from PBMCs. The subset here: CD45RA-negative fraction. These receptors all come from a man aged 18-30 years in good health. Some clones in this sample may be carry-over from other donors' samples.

CDR3 in amino acids: CASSQEGWGPDTQYF. As DNA, the CDR3 is TGTGCCAGCAGCCAAGAGGGGTGGGGCCCGGATACGCAGTATTTT. This rearrangement joins TRBV4-2 to TRBJ2-3, with a tentative D call TRBD1 (5 bases). The CDR3 is 15 amino acids. V lost 0 bases and J lost 6, with 13 bases in between. CDR1 and CDR2 (germline): LGHNA, YNFKEQ.

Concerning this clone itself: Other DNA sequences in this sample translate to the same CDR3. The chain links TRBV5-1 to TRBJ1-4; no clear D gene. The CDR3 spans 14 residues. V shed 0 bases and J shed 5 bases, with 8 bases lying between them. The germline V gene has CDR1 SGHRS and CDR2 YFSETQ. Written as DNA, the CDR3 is TGCGCCAGCAGCTTGGCCCCAGAGAATGAAAAACTGTTTTTT. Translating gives CASSLAPENEKLFF.

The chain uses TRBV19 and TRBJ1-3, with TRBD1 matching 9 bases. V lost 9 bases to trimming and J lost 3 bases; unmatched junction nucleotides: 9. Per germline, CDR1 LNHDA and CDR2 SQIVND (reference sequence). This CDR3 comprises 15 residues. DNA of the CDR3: TGTGCCAGCGCAGCACAGGGGGCGAGTGGAAACACCATATATTTT. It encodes CASAAQGASGNTIYF.

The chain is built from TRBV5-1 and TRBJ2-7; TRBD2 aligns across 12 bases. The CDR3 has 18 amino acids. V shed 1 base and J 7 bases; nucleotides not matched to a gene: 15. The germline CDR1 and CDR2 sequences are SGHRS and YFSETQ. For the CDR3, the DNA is TGCGCCAGCAGCTTGACCCCAGCTAGCGGGAGGGCCTTGGATGAGCAGTACTTC. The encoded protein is CASSLTPASGRALDEQYF.

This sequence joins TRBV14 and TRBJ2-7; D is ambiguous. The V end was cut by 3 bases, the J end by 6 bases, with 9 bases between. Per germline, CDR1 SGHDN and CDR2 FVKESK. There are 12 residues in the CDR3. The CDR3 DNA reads TGTGCCAGCAGCCACTCGCTACTCGAGCAGTACTTC. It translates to CASSHSLLEQYF. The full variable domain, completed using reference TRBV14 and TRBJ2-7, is EAGVTQFPSHSVIEKGQTVTLRCDPISGHDNLYWYRRVMGKEIKFLLHFVKESKQDESGMPNNRFLAERTGGTYSTLKVQPAELEDSGVYFCASSHSLLEQYFGPGTRLTVT.

The DNA for the CDR3 is TGTGCCAGTACCGCGACTAGCGGGAGTAAACAGTACTTC. Protein product: CASTATSGSKQYF. The rearrangement uses TRBV19 and TRBJ2-7; 12 bases line up with TRBD2. Germline V gene sequence: CDR1 LNHDA, CDR2 SQIVND (reference sequence). The length of the CDR3 is 13 residues. V was clipped by 7 bases and J by 10 bases; unmatched bases: 8.

This CDR3 is CASGLERAGQGVEKLFF. DNA for the CDR3: TGTGCTAGTGGTTTGGAACGGGCTGGACAGGGTGTGGAAAAACTGTTTTTT. The chain combines TRBV12-5 with TRBJ1-4; 8 bases line up with TRBD1. This CDR3 comprises 17 residues. Trimming at V came to 1 base and at J to 8 bases, leaving 12 bases not matched to a gene. Germline assignment: CDR1 LGHNT and CDR2 FRNRAP.

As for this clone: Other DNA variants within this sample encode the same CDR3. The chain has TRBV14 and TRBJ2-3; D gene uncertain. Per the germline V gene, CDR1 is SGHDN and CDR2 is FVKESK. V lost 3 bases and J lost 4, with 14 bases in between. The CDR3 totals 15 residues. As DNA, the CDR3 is TGTGCCAGCAGCCAGGATTTGGGAAGTGCAGATACGCAGTATTTT. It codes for CASSQDLGSADTQYF.

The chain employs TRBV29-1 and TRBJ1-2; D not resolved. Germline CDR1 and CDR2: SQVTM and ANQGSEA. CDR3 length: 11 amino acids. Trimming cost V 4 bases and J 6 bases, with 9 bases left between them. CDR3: CSVGASDGYTF. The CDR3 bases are TGCAGCGTTGGGGCGAGCGATGGCTACACCTTC.

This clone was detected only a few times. In DNA, the CDR3 is TGTGCCAGCAGTGGGGGAACAGGGACCAGCAATCAGCCCCAGCATTTT. Amino acids: CASSGGTGTSNQPQHF. This chain connects TRBV2 to TRBJ1-5; the D gene is possibly TRBD1 (6 bases). CDR1 SNHLY and CDR2 FYNNEI come from the germline V gene. The length of the CDR3 is 16 residues. V gave up 4 bases and J gave up 1 base, with 14 bases separating them.

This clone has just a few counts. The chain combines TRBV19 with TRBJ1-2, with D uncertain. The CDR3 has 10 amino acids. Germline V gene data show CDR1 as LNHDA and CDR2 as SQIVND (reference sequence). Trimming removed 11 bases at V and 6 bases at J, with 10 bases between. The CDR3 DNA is TGTGCCTCCGAGGAGAATGGCTACACCTTC. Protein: CASEENGYTF. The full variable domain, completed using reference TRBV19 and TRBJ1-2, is DGGITQSPKYLFRKEGQNVTLSCEQNLNHDAMYWYRQDPGQGLRLIYYSQIVNDFQKGDIAEGYSVSREKKESFPLTVTSAQKNPTAFYLCASEENGYTFGSGTRLTVV.

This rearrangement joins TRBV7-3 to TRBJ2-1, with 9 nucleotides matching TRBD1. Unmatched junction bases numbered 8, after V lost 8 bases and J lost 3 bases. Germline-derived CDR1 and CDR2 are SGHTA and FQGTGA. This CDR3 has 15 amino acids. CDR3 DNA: TGTGCCAGCGCCCACCCGGGACAGGGCTACAATGAGCAGTTCTTC. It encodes CASAHPGQGYNEQFF.

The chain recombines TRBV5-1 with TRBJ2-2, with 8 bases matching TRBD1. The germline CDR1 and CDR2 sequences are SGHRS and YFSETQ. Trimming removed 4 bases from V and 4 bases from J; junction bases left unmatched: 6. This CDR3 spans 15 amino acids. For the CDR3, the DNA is TGCGCCAGCAGCCCGGACAGGGCGGGCACCGGGGAGCTGTTTTTT. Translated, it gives CASSPDRAGTGELFF.

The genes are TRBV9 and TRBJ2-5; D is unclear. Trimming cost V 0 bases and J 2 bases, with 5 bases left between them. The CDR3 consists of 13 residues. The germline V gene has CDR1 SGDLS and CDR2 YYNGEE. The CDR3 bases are TGTGCCAGCAGCGTAGCCGTACAAGAGACCCAGTACTTC. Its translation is CASSVAVQETQYF.

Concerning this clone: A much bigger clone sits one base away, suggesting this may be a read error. CDR3 nucleotides: TGTGCCAGCAGCTGGGACAGGGACACTGAAGCTTTCTTT. Encoded protein: CASSWDRDTEAFF. The chain couples TRBV7-7 to TRBJ1-1, with 9 bases matching TRBD1. The germline gives CDR1 SSHAT, CDR2 FNYEAQ (reference sequence). Unmatched junction bases numbered 0, after V lost 4 bases and J lost 3 bases. This CDR3 comprises 13 residues.

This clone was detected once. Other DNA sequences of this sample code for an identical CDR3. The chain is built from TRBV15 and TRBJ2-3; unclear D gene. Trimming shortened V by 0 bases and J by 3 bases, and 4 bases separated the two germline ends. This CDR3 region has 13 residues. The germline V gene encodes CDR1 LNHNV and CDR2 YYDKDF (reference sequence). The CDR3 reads CATSREGTDTQYF. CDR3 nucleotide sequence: TGTGCCACCAGCAGAGAAGGAACAGATACGCAGTATTTT.

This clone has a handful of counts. CDR3 amino acids: CASSLTLGSGNTIYF. CDR3 sequence (DNA): TGTGCCAGCAGTTTAACACTAGGCTCTGGAAACACCATATATTTT. The chain has TRBV28 and TRBJ1-3; D gene uncertain. This CDR3 spans 15 amino acids. Germline values: CDR1 MDHEN, CDR2 SYDVKM. Trimming took off 2 bases at V and 0 bases at J, with 8 bases between the two ends.

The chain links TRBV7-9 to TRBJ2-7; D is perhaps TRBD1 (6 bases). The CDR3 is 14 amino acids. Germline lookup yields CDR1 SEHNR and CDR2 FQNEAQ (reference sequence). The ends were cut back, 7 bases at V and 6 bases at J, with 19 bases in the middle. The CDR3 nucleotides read TGTGCCAGCACCCTCGCGCTCGAGGGGGTCGAGCAGTACTTC. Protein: CASTLALEGVEQYF. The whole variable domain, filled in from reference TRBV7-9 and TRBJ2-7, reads DTGVSQNPRHKITKRGQNVTFRCDPISEHNRLYWYRQTLGQGPEFLTYFQNEAQLEKSRLLSDRFSAERPKGSFSTLEIQRTEQGDSAMYLCASTLALEGVEQYFGPGTRLTVT.

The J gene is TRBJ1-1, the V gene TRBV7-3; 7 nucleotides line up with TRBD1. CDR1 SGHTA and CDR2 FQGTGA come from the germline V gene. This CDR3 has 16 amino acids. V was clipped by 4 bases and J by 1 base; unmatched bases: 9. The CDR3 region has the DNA TGTGCCAGCAGCTCCCAGACAGGGCTGACGAACACTGAAGCTTTCTTT. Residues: CASSSQTGLTNTEAFF.

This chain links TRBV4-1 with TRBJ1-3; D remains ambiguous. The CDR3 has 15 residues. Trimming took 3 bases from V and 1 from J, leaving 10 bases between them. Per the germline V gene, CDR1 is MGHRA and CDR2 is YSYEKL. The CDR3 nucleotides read TGCGCCAGCAGCCAGATGGGATGGTCTGGAAACACCATATATTTT. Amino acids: CASSQMGWSGNTIYF.